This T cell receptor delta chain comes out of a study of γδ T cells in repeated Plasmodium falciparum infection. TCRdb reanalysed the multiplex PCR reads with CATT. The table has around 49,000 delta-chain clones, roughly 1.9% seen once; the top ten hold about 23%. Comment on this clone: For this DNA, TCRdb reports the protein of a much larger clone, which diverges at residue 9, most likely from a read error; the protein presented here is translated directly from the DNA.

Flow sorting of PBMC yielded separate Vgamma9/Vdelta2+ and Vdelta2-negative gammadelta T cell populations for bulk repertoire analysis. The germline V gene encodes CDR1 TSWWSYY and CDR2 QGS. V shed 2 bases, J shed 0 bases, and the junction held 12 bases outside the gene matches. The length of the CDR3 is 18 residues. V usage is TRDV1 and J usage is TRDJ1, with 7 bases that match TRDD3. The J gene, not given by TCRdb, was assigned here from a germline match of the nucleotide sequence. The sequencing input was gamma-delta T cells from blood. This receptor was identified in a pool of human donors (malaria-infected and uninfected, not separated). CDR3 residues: CALGERGGCLHHTDKLIF. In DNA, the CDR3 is TGTGCTCTTGGGGAAAGAGGGGGATGCCTTCATCACACCGATAAACTCATCTTT.